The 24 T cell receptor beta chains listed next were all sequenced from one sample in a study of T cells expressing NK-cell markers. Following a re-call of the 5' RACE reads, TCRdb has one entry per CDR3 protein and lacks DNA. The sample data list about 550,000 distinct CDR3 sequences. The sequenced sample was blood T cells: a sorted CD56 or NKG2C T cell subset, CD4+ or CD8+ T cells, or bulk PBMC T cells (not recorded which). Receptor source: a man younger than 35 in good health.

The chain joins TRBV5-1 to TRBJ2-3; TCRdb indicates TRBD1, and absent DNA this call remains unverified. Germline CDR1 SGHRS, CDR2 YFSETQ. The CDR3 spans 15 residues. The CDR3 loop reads CASSIQGLGTDTQYF.

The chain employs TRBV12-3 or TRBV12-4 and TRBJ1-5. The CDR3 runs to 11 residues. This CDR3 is CASSTIGPQHF.

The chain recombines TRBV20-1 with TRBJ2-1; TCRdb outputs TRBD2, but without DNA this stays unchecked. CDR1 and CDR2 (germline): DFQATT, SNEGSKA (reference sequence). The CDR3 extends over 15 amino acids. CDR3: CSALETSGRGNEQFF.

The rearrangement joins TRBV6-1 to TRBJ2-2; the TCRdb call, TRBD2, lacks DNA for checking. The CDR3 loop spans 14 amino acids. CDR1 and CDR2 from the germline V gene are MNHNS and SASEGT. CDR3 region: CATLLLRNTGELFF.

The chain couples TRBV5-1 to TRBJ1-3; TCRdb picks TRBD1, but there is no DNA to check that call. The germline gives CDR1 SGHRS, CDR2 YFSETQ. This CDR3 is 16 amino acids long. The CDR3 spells CASSLDVTGTGNTIYF.

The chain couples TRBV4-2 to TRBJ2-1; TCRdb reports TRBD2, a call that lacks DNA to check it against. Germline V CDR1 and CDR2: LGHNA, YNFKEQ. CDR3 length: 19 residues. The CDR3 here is CASSPHPGTSGRPYNEQFF.

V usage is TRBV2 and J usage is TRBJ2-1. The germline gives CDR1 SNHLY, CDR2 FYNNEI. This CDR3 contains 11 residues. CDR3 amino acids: CASIFGDEQFF. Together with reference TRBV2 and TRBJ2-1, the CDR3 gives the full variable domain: EPEVTQTPSHQVTQMGQEVILRCVPISNHLYFYWYRQILGQKVEFLVSFYNNEISEKSEIFDDQFSVERPDGSNFTLKIRSTKLEDSAMYFCASIFGDEQFFGPGTRLTVL.

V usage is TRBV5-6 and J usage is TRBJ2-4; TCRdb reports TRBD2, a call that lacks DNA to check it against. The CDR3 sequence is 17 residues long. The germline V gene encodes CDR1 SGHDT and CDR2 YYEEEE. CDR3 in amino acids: CASSHQWRGGSVNIQYF. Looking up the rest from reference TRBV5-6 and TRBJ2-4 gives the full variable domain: DAGVTQSPTHLIKTRGQQVTLRCSPKSGHDTVSWYQQALGQGPQFIFQYYEEEERQRGNFPDRFSGHQFPNYSSELNVNALLLGDSALYLCASSHQWRGGSVNIQYFGAGTRLSVL.

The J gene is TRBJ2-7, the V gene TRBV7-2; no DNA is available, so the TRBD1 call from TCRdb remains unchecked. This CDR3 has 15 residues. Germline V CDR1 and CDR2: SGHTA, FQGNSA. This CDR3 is CASTPYPENPYEQYF.

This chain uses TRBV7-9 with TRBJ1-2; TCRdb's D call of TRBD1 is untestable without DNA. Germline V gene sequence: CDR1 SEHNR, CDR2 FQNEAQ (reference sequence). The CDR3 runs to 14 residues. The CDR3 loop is CASSPGTGPYGYTF.

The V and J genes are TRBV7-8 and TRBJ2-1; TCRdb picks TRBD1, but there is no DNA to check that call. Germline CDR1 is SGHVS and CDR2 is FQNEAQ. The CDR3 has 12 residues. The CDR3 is CAIASGPHEQFF.

CDR3 region: CASSPHINSGANVLTF. This chain joins TRBV5-1 and TRBJ2-6. Germline loops: CDR1 SGHRS, CDR2 YFSETQ. The CDR3 covers 16 residues. Based on the CDR3 plus reference TRBV5-1 and TRBJ2-6, the full variable domain is KAGVTQTPRYLIKTRGQQVTLSCSPISGHRSVSWYQQTPGQGLQFLFEYFSETQRNKGNFPGRFSGRQFSNSRSEMNVSTLELGDSALYLCASSPHINSGANVLTFGAGSRLTVL.

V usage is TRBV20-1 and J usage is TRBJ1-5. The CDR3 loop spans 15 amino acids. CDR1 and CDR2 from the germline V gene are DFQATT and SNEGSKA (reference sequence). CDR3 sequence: CSAILGSQADQPQHF.

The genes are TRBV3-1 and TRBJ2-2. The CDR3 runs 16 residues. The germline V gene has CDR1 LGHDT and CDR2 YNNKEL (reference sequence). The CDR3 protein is CASSQDLNVLFGELFF.

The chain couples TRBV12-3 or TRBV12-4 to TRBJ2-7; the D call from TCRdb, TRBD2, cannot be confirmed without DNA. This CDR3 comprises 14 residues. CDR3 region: CASSEIAATYEQYF.

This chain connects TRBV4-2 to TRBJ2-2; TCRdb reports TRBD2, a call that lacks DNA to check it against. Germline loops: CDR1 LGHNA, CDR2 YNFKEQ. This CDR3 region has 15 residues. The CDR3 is CASSHGEENTGELFF.

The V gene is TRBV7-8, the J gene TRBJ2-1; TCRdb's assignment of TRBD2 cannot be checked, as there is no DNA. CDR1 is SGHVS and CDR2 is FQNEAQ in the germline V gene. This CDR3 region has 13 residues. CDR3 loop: CASSFLVRHEQFF.

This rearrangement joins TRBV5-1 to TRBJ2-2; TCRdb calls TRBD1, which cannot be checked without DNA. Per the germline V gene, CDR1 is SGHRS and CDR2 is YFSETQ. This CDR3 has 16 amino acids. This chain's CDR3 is CASSPLPGKNTGELFF.

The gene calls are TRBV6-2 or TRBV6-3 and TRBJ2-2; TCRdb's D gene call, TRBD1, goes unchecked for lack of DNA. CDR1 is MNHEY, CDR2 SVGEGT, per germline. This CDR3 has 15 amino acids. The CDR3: CASSFTGANTGELFF.

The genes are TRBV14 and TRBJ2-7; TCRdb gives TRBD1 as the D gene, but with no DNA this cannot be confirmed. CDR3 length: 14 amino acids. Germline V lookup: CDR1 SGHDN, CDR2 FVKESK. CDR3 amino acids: CASRQGVSSYEQYF.

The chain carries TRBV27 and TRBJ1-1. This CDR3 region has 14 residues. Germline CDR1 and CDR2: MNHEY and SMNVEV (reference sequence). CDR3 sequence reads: CASRFVAVNTEAFF.

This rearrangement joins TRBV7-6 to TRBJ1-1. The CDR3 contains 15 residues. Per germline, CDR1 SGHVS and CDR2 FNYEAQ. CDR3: CASSLGWGMNTEAFF.

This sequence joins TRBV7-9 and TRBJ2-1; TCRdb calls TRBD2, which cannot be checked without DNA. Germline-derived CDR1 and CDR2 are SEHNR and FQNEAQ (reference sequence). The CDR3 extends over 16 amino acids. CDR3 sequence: CASTRLAGNDGNEQFF.

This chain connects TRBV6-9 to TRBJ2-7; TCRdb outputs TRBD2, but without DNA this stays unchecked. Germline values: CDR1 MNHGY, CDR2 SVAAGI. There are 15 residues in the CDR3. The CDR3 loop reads CASSLGIAGGPKQYF.